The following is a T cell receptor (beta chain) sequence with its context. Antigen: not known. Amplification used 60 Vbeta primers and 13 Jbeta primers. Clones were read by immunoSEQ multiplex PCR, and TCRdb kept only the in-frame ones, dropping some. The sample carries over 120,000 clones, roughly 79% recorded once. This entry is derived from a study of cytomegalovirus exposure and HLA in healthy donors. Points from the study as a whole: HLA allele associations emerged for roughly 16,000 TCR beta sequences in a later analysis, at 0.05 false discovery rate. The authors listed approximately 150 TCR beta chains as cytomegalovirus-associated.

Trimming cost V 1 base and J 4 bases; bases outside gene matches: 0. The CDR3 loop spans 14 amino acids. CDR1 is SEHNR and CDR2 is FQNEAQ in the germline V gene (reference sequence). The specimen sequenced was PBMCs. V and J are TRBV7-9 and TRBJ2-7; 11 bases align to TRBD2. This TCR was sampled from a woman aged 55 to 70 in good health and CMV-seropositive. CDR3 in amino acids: CASSLGLAGYEQYF. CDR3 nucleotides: TGTGCCAGCAGCTTAGGACTAGCGGGATACGAGCAGTACTTC.